Sequencing of this T cell receptor (beta chain) was carried out in a study of cytomegalovirus exposure and HLA in healthy donors. The wider study: In a previous analysis, 110 million or so unique TCR beta sequences were found from some 180 million T cells.

PCR used 60 Vbeta primers and 13 Jbeta primers. Some clones are missing from TCRdb's copy, which holds only in-frame ones; the method was immunoSEQ multiplex PCR. The data contain 150,000 to 200,000 clones, roughly four fifths of them seen just once; the ten biggest clones take up about 1%. Germline CDR1 MDHEN, CDR2 SYDVKM. V lost 5 bases to trimming and J lost 7 bases; unmatched junction nucleotides: 7. This CDR3 is built from 14 residues. About this clone: Antigen: not known.

Study conclusions and caveats: When the data were analyzed later, several of the most significant clusters appeared to be linked to common viral pathogens. Most CMV-associated TCR beta chains were later found to appear HLA-restricted.

The specimen was PBMCs. This receptor was taken from a woman between 40 and 55 years old in good health and CMV-seronegative. This chain links TRBV28 with TRBJ2-1; TRBD2 matches 8 bases. The CDR3: CASSAGRARNEQFF. In DNA, the CDR3 is TGTGCCAGCAGTGCCGGGAGGGCTAGGAATGAGCAGTTCTTC.